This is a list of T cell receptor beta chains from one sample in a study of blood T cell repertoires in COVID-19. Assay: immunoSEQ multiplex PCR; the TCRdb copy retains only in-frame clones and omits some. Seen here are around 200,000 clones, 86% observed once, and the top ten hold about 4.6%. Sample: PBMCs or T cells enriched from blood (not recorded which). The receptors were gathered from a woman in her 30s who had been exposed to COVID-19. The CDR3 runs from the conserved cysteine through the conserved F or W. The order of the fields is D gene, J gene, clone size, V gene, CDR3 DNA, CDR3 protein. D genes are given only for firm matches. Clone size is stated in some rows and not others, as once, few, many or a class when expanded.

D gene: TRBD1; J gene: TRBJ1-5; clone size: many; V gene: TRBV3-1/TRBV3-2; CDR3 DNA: TGTGCCAGCGGACAGGGGAATCAGCCCCAGCATTTT; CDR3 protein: CASGQGNQPQHF
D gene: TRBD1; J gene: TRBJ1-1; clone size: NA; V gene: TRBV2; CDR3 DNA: TGTGCCAGCTACAGGGGCACTGAAGCTTTCTTT; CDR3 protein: CASYRGTEAFF
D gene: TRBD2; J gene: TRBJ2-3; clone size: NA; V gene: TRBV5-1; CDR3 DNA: TGCGCCAGCAGTTTAGCGGGGGGGCCCTCAGATACGCAGTATTTT; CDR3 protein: CASSLAGGPSDTQYF
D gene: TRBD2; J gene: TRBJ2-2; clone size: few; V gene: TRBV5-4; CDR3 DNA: TGTGCCAGCAGCCCACCTAGGCGGGGGGGACCCGGGGAGCTGTTTTTT; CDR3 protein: CASSPPRRGGPGELFF
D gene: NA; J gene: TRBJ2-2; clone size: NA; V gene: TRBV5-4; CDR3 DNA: TGTGCCAGCAGTAGCAGGGTAACCGGGGAGCTGTTTTTT; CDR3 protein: CASSSRVTGELFF
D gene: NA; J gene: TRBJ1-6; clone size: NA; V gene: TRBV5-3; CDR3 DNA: TGTGCCAGAAGCTTCTGGGGCTTCCATAATTCACCCCTCCACTTT; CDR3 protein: CARSFWGFHNSPLHF
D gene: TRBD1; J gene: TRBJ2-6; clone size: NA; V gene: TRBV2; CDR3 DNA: TGTGCCAGCAGCGTCAGGCCGGGACAGGGACTCGGGGGGGCCAACGTCCTGACTTTC; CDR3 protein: CASSVRPGQGLGGANVLTF
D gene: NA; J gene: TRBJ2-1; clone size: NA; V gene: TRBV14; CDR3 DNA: TGTGCCAGCAGCCATGGGTTTGGCGGGGGCCCCTCGGAGCAGTTCTTC; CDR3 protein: CASSHGFGGGPSEQFF
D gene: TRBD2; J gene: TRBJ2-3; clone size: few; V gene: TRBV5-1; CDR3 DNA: TGCGCCAGCAGCTCACGCATGACCCTAGCGGGGGGGCCGCTCACAGATACGCAGTATTTT; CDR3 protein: CASSSRMTLAGGPLTDTQYF
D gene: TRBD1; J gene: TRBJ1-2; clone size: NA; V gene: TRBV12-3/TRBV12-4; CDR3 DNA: TGTGCCAGCAGTTTGACAGGGGAGGGAGGCTACACCTTC; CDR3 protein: CASSLTGEGGYTF
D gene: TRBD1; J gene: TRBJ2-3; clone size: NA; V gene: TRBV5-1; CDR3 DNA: TGCGCCAGCAGCTTGGAACAGGGGTCTTGGGCAGATACGCAGTATTTT; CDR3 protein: CASSLEQGSWADTQYF
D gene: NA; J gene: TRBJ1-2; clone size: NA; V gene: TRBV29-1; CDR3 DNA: TGCAGCGGGAGGCTCGAAGGAGAGTATGGCTACACCTTC; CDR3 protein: CSGRLEGEYGYTF
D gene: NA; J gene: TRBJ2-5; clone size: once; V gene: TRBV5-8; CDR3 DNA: TGTGCCAGCAGCTTTGTGTGGGCGAGCCATAAACAAGAGACCCAGTACTTC; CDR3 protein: CASSFVWASHKQETQYF
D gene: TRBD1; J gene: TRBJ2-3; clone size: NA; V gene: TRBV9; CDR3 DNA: TGTGCCAGCAGCGACGACAGGGCCACAGATACGCAGTATTTT; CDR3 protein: CASSDDRATDTQYF
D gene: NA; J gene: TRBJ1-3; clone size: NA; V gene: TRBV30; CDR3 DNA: TGTGCCTGGAGTGTACCAGGGGTCGACACCATATATTTT; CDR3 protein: CAWSVPGVDTIYF
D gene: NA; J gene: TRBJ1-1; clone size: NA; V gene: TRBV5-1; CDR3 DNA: TGCGCCAGCAGCTTGGCCGCAGGTAACACTGAAGCTTTCTTT; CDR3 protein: CASSLAAGNTEAFF
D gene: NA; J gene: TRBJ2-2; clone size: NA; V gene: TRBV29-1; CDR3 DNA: TGCAGCGTTGCCCACAGTTTCACCGGGGAGCTGTTTTTT; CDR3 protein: CSVAHSFTGELFF
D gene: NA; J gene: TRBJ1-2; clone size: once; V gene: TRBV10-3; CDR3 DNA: TGTGCCATCAGTGGGGCCGTCTATGGCTACACCTTC; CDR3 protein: CAISGAVYGYTF
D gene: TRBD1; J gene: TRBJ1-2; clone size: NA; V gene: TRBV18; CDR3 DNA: TGTGCCAGCTCACCAACGGACAGGGGTGGCTATGGCTACACCTTC; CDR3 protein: CASSPTDRGGYGYTF
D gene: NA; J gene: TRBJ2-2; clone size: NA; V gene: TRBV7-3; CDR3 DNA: TGTGCCAGTACCGTCGGGGGGAACACCGGGGAGCTGTTTTTT; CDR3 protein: CASTVGGNTGELFF
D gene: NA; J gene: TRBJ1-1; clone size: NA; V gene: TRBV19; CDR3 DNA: TGTGCCAGTAGTATGGGCAGTGGCCGGCTGAACACTGAAGCTTTCTTT; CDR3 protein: CASSMGSGRLNTEAFF
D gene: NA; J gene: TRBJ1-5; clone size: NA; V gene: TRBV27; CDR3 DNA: TGTGCCAGCAGTCCTGGGACACCGTATAGCAATCAGCCCCAGCATTTT; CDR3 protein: CASSPGTPYSNQPQHF
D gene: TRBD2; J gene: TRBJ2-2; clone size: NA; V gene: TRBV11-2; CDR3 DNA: TGTGCCAGCAGCTTAGATTTGGGGGGGACCGGGGAGCTGTTTTTT; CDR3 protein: CASSLDLGGTGELFF
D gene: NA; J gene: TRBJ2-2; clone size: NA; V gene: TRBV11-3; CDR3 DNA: TGTGCCAGCAGCTTAGGTAGCCGATTCACCGGGGAGCTGTTTTTT; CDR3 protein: CASSLGSRFTGELFF
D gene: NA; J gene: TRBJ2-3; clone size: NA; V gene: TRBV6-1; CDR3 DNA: TGTGCCAGCAGTGATTCGGACAGCGTTCTCGATACGCAGTATTTT; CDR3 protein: CASSDSDSVLDTQYF
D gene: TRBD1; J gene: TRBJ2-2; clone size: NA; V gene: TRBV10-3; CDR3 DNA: TGTGCCATCAGTGGTAAGGGGGCGTCGGCCGGGGAGCTGTTTTTT; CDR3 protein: CAISGKGASAGELFF
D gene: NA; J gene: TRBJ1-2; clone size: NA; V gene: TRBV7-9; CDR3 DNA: TGTGCCAGCAGCTTAGGGGAAGGACAGTATGGCTACACCTTC; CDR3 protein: CASSLGEGQYGYTF
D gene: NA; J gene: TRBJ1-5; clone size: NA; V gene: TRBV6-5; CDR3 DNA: TGTGCCGCCTCGAGGGAGATGGATCAGCCCCAGCATTTT; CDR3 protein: CAASREMDQPQHF